This T cell receptor (beta chain) was identified in a study of blood T cell repertoires in COVID-19. Study in general: From the United States, Italy and Spain came samples of acute and convalescent COVID-19. T cells, B-cell-depleted T cells, or PBMCs supplied cDNA or gDNA.

Per the original methods: Researchers report that nucleated cell counts were estimated from reference gene primer amplification. Method: immunoSEQ multiplex PCR; TCRdb's copy keeps in-frame clones and lacks some. That table supplies the V and J calls and clone size; D and trimming were determined from the DNA. The table has tens of thousands of clones, about 86% seen once. Germline loops: CDR1 MGHRA, CDR2 YSYEKL. Trimming shortened V by 2 bases and J by 0 bases, and 8 bases separated the two germline ends. This CDR3 is built from 15 residues. The sequence came from a woman in her sixties or seventies with acute or convalescent COVID-19. This chain joins TRBV4-1 and TRBJ2-1; a possible D gene is TRBD2 (5 bases). What was sequenced was peripheral blood. CDR3 DNA sequence: TGCGCCAGCAGCCAACGTAGCGACTCCTACAATGAGCAGTTCTTC. Its protein product is CASSQRSDSYNEQFF.